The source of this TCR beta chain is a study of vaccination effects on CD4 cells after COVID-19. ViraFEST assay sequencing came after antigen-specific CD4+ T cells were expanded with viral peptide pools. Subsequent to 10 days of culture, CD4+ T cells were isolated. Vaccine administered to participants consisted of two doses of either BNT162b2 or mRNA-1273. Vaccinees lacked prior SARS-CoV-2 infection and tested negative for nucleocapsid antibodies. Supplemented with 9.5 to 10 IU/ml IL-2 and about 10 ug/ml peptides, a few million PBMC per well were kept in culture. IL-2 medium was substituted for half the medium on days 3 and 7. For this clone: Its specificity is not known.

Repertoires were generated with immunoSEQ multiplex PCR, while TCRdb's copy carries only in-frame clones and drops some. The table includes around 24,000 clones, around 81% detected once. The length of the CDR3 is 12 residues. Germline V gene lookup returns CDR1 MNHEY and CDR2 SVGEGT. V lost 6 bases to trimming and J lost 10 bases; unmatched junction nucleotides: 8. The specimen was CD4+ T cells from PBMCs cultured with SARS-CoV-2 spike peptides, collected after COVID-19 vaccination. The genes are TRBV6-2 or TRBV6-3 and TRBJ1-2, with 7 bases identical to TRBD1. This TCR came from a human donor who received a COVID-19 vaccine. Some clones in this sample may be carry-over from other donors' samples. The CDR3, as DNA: TGTGCCAGCAGCCCACCGGGACAGCCCTACACCTTC. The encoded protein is CASSPPGQPYTF.